The entry below describes one T cell receptor beta chain. This entry belongs to a study of blood T cell repertoires in COVID-19. The overall study: COVID-19 samples from acute and convalescent phases originated in the United States, Italy and Spain. PBMCs, B-cell-depleted T cells, or T cells were the source of the cDNA or gDNA that made up the material.

The CDR3 spans 13 residues. Per the authors' pipeline: Nucleated cell number was recorded as an estimate derived from reference gene primer amplification. Libraries were prepared by immunoSEQ multiplex PCR; TCRdb keeps only in-frame clonotypes and omits some of them. V and J calls and clone size are given by that table; D and trimming were obtained from the DNA. The repertoire consists of over 250,000 clones, with 80% to 90% occurring once and the leading ten covering over 2%. Input material: peripheral blood. The chain has TRBV21-1 and TRBJ1-1. TRBV21-1 is a known pseudogene. The TCR was taken from a woman in her forties or fifties with acute or convalescent COVID-19. CDR3 sequence reads: CASSGGGDLEAFF. For the CDR3, the DNA is TGTGCCAGCAGCGGAGGGGGGGACCTTGAAGCTTTCTTT.